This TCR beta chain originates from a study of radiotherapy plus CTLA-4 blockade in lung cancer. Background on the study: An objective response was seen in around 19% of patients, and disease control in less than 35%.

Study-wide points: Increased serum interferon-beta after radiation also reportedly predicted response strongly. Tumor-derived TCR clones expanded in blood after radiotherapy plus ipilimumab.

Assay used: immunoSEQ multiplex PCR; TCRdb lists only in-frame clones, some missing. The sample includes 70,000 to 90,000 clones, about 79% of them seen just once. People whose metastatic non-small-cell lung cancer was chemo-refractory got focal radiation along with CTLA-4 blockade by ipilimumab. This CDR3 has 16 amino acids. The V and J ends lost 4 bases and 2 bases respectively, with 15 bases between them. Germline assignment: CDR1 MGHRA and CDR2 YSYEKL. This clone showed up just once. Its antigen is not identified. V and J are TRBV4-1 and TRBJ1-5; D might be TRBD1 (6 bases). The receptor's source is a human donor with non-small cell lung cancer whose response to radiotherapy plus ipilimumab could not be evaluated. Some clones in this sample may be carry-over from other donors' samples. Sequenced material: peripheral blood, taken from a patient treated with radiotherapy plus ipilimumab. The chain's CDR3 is CASSLQAGDGNQPQHF. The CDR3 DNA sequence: TGCGCCAGCAGCCTACAGGCAGGGGACGGCAATCAGCCCCAGCATTTT.